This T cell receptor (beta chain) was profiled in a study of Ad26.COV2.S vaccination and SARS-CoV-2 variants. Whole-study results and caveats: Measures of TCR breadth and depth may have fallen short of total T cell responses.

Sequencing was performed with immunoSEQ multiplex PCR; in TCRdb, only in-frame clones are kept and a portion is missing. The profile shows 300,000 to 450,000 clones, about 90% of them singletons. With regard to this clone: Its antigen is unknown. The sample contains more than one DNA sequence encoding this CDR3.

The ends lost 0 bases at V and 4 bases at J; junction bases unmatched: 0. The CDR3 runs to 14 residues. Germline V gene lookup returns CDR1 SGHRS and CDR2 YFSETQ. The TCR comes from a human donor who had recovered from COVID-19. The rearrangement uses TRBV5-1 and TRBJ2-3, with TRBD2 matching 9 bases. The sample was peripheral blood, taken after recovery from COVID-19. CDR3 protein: CASSLGGGADTQYF. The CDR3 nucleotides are TGCGCCAGCAGCTTGGGCGGGGGGGCAGATACGCAGTATTTT.